This is a list of T cell receptor beta chains from one sample in a study of OX40 agonist ivuxolimab in advanced cancers. Measured with immunoSEQ multiplex PCR; TCRdb has only the in-frame clones, and not every one. The table includes approximately 90,000 clones, less than 95% detected once. The source material was CD4+ or CD8+ T cells sorted from blood, sampled in a trial of the OX40 agonist ivuxolimab. The receptors originated from an adult with an advanced solid tumor such as melanoma, head and neck, liver or kidney cancer. CDR3s include the opening cysteine and the closing phenylalanine or tryptophan. D genes are given only for firm matches. Expanded clones get a size class; other rows say once, few or many, or leave the size out.

d_call: TRBD1
clone_size: -
j_call: TRBJ2-1
v_call: TRBV6-6
cdr3_aa: CASSYLGTGENNEQFF
cdr3_nt: TGTGCCAGCAGTTACCTGGGGACAGGGGAAAACAATGAGCAGTTCTTC

d_call: TRBD1
clone_size: -
j_call: TRBJ1-5
v_call: TRBV5-1
cdr3_aa: CASSLGQGSNQPQHF
cdr3_nt: TGCGCCAGCAGCTTGGGACAGGGAAGCAATCAGCCCCAGCATTTT

d_call: -
clone_size: -
j_call: TRBJ2-1
v_call: TRBV6-1
cdr3_aa: CASSETSPGDNEQFF
cdr3_nt: TGTGCCAGCAGTGAAACTAGCCCAGGTGACAATGAGCAGTTCTTC

d_call: -
clone_size: -
j_call: TRBJ1-4
v_call: TRBV7-8
cdr3_aa: CASVDGPGGLQKLFF
cdr3_nt: TGTGCCAGCGTGGACGGTCCGGGTGGCTTGCAAAAACTGTTTTTT

d_call: TRBD2
clone_size: -
j_call: TRBJ2-7
v_call: TRBV14
cdr3_aa: CASSLRMGLAAYEQYF
cdr3_nt: TGTGCCAGCAGCCTCCGAATGGGACTAGCGGCCTACGAGCAGTACTTC

d_call: -
clone_size: -
j_call: TRBJ2-7
v_call: TRBV4-2
cdr3_aa: CASSQSSYEQYF
cdr3_nt: TGTGCCAGCAGCCAAAGCTCGTACGAGCAGTACTTC

d_call: -
clone_size: -
j_call: TRBJ2-7
v_call: TRBV6-1
cdr3_aa: CASSGLGTASYEQYF
cdr3_nt: TGTGCCAGCAGTGGCCTAGGGACGGCCTCCTACGAGCAGTACTTC

d_call: -
clone_size: once
j_call: TRBJ2-5
v_call: TRBV6-1
cdr3_aa: CASSEGWGQETQYF
cdr3_nt: TGTGCCAGCAGTGAAGGGTGGGGCCAAGAGACCCAGTACTTC

d_call: -
clone_size: once
j_call: TRBJ2-7
v_call: TRBV15
cdr3_aa: CATSRTIQHYEQYF
cdr3_nt: TGTGCCACCAGCAGAACAATACAACACTACGAGCAGTACTTC

d_call: -
clone_size: -
j_call: TRBJ1-5
v_call: TRBV6-7
cdr3_aa: CASSLLGDLLGQPQHF
cdr3_nt: TGTGCCAGCAGTTTATTGGGGGACCTATTGGGTCAGCCCCAGCATTTT

d_call: -
clone_size: -
j_call: TRBJ2-7
v_call: TRBV13
cdr3_aa: CASRSVEGANEQYF
cdr3_nt: TGTGCCAGCAGGTCGGTGGAAGGGGCCAACGAGCAGTACTTC

d_call: TRBD1
clone_size: few
j_call: TRBJ1-5
v_call: TRBV7-8
cdr3_aa: CASNLGGWDSPPNQPQHF
cdr3_nt: TGTGCCAGCAACCTGGGGGGCTGGGACAGCCCGCCCAATCAGCCCCAGCATTTT

d_call: -
clone_size: -
j_call: TRBJ2-7
v_call: TRBV11-3
cdr3_aa: CASNPGTDDYEQYF
cdr3_nt: TGTGCCAGCAACCCCGGGACCGACGACTACGAGCAGTACTTC

d_call: TRBD2
clone_size: -
j_call: TRBJ2-7
v_call: TRBV5-4
cdr3_aa: CASTSGRANEQYF
cdr3_nt: TGTGCCAGTACTAGCGGGAGGGCCAACGAGCAGTACTTC

d_call: -
clone_size: -
j_call: TRBJ2-7
v_call: TRBV7-9
cdr3_aa: CASSLQLRGRGYEQYF
cdr3_nt: TGTGCCAGCAGCCTTCAACTTCGGGGGAGAGGTTACGAGCAGTACTTC

d_call: -
clone_size: -
j_call: TRBJ2-1
v_call: TRBV4-2
cdr3_aa: CASSQDVAGRPNEQFF
cdr3_nt: TGTGCCAGCAGCCAAGACGTGGCGGGGAGACCCAATGAGCAGTTCTTC

d_call: TRBD1
clone_size: -
j_call: TRBJ1-5
v_call: TRBV9
cdr3_aa: CASSVGQGLNQPQHF
cdr3_nt: TGTGCCAGCAGCGTCGGACAGGGTCTCAATCAGCCCCAGCATTTT

d_call: -
clone_size: -
j_call: TRBJ1-2
v_call: TRBV7-9
cdr3_aa: CASSLGQAPNYGYTF
cdr3_nt: TGTGCCAGCAGCTTAGGACAAGCCCCCAACTATGGCTACACCTTC

d_call: -
clone_size: -
j_call: TRBJ2-2
v_call: TRBV7-9
cdr3_aa: CASSVQGTGELFF
cdr3_nt: TGTGCCAGCAGCGTCCAGGGGACCGGGGAGCTGTTTTTT

d_call: -
clone_size: -
j_call: TRBJ2-7
v_call: TRBV10-2
cdr3_aa: CASSEIPYEQYF
cdr3_nt: TGCGCCAGCAGTGAGATCCCCTACGAGCAGTACTTC

d_call: -
clone_size: -
j_call: TRBJ2-6
v_call: TRBV6-1
cdr3_aa: CASSELSGANVLTF
cdr3_nt: TGTGCCAGCAGTGAACTCTCTGGGGCCAACGTCCTGACTTTC

d_call: -
clone_size: -
j_call: TRBJ1-4
v_call: TRBV9
cdr3_aa: CASSLGGATNEKLFF
cdr3_nt: TGTGCCAGCAGCCTCGGTGGGGCAACTAATGAAAAACTGTTTTTT

d_call: TRBD2
clone_size: -
j_call: TRBJ2-1
v_call: TRBV29-1
cdr3_aa: CSVEGELAGDSGSYNEQFF
cdr3_nt: TGCAGCGTTGAAGGGGAGCTAGCGGGAGATTCTGGTTCCTACAATGAGCAGTTCTTC

d_call: TRBD1
clone_size: -
j_call: TRBJ1-4
v_call: TRBV19
cdr3_aa: CASSGQGENEKLFF
cdr3_nt: TGTGCCAGTAGTGGACAGGGGGAAAATGAAAAACTGTTTTTT

d_call: -
clone_size: -
j_call: TRBJ2-6
v_call: TRBV9
cdr3_aa: CASRGTTGANVLTF
cdr3_nt: TGTGCCAGCAGGGGAACCACTGGGGCCAACGTCCTGACTTTC

d_call: TRBD1
clone_size: -
j_call: TRBJ2-2
v_call: TRBV15
cdr3_aa: CATSRDRGHNGELFF
cdr3_nt: TGTGCCACCAGCAGGGACAGGGGGCACAACGGGGAGCTGTTTTTT

d_call: -
clone_size: -
j_call: TRBJ2-7
v_call: TRBV5-1
cdr3_aa: CASRQSSSYEQYF
cdr3_nt: TGCGCCAGCAGACAGAGCAGCTCCTACGAGCAGTACTTC